The sequence of this TCR beta chain was determined in a study of T cells in narcolepsy. Study-wide context: Healthy controls were enrolled alongside patients with narcolepsy type 1 or type 2.

Study outcomes and limitations: Healthy controls reportedly lacked the autoreactive clonotypes serially found in patients' blood. HCRT-specific and TRIB2-specific autoreactive clonotypes appeared among same-patient CSF and blood CD4+ clonotypes. No autoreactive T cell clone sequences appeared in some memory CD4+ repertoires.

Concerning this clone: Its antigen remains unidentified.

CDR1 SEHNR and CDR2 FQNEAQ come from the germline V gene (reference sequence). The junction had 9 bases not matched to a gene; V was cut back by 1 base and J by 5 bases. The length of the CDR3 is 17 residues. Generated by immunoSEQ multiplex PCR, the TCRdb table keeps only in-frame clones and is missing some. This sample has over 30,000 clones, with 87% found just once. The J gene is TRBJ2-3, the V gene TRBV7-9, with 10 bases aligning to TRBD1. The material sequenced was CD45RA- memory CD4+ T cells from PBMCs. The origin of this receptor is a human donor with narcolepsy. CDR3 region: CASSLVTGTGEGDTQYF. DNA of the CDR3: TGTGCCAGCAGCTTAGTCACCGGGACAGGGGAGGGAGATACGCAGTATTTT.